Each of the 16 T cell receptor beta chains below was sequenced from the same sample in a study of T cells expressing NK-cell markers. TCRdb reanalyzed the 5' RACE reads and collapses them to one entry per CDR3 protein, without DNA. The table for this sample gives 300,000 to 500,000 distinct CDR3 sequences. Sequencing was carried out using blood T cells: a sorted CD56 or NKG2C T cell subset, CD4+ or CD8+ T cells, or bulk PBMC T cells (not recorded which). These receptors came from a woman aged 45-60 years in good health.

This chain connects TRBV3-1 to TRBJ2-5; TCRdb outputs TRBD1, but without DNA this stays unchecked. This CDR3 contains 15 residues. CDR1 LGHDT and CDR2 YNNKEL come from the germline V gene (reference sequence). CDR3 loop: CASSPGQGDQETQYF.

V and J are TRBV5-1 and TRBJ2-7; TCRdb returns TRBD1, unconfirmable since there is no DNA. CDR1 and CDR2 from the germline V gene are SGHRS and YFSETQ. The CDR3 is 15 residues long. CDR3 amino acids: CASSLGQGPGYEQYF.

The chain combines TRBV3-1 with TRBJ1-6; the D call from TCRdb, TRBD1, cannot be confirmed without DNA. CDR1 LGHDT and CDR2 YNNKEL come from the germline V gene (reference sequence). This CDR3 is built from 12 residues. CDR3: CATSSGDSPLHF.

The chain couples TRBV11-3 to TRBJ1-2. The CDR3 sequence is 16 residues long. The germline gives CDR1 SGHNT, CDR2 YENEEA. The CDR3 loop reads CASSLVPTPRGYGYTF.

The chain has TRBV20-1 and TRBJ2-3; TCRdb gives TRBD1 as the D gene, but with no DNA this cannot be confirmed. In germline, CDR1 is DFQATT, CDR2 SNEGSKA (reference sequence). The CDR3 spans 15 residues. CDR3 loop: CSASYSTGRTDTQYF.

This chain links TRBV20-1 with TRBJ2-3; TCRdb returns TRBD2, unconfirmable since there is no DNA. CDR3 length: 16 amino acids. Looked up from germline, CDR1 is DFQATT and CDR2 is SNEGSKA (reference sequence). CDR3 protein: CSATARAGENPDTQYF.

The CDR3 region is CATSDLKTGGMAFF. V is TRBV24-1 and J is TRBJ1-1; with no DNA, the TCRdb D assignment of TRBD1 cannot be verified. The length of the CDR3 is 14 residues. The germline CDR1 and CDR2 sequences are KGHDR and SFDVKD.

V usage is TRBV12-3 or TRBV12-4 and J usage is TRBJ2-1. The CDR3 totals 11 residues. The CDR3: CASSFGVEQFF.

J is TRBJ1-1 and V is TRBV5-1; TCRdb names TRBD1, which stays unverified in the absence of DNA. The CDR3 is 15 amino acids. Germline CDR1 and CDR2: SGHRS and YFSETQ. This CDR3 is CASSQPGAQNTEAFF.

The chain is built from TRBV7-9 and TRBJ2-1; without DNA, the TCRdb call of TRBD1 cannot be checked. The CDR3 spans 17 residues. Germline V gene sequence: CDR1 SEHNR, CDR2 FQNEAQ (reference sequence). CDR3 in amino acids: CASSLGDRGVRSHEQFF.

V is TRBV2 and J is TRBJ2-1; TCRdb returns TRBD1, unconfirmable since there is no DNA. The CDR3 is 15 amino acids. From germline, CDR1 is SNHLY and CDR2 FYNNEI. CDR3 sequence: CATKAGTYSYNEQFF.

This rearrangement joins TRBV24-1 to TRBJ1-1; TCRdb picks TRBD1, but there is no DNA to check that call. Germline loops: CDR1 KGHDR, CDR2 SFDVKD. The CDR3 runs 16 residues. CDR3 sequence: CATSDGPGRRITEAFF.

The V and J genes are TRBV18 and TRBJ2-5; lacking DNA, the TRBD1 call made by TCRdb goes unchecked. The CDR3 is made up of 13 amino acids. Germline V lookup: CDR1 KGHSH, CDR2 LQKENI. This CDR3 reads CASSIRGEETQYF.

The J gene is TRBJ1-2, the V gene TRBV27; TCRdb designates TRBD1, a call that cannot be tested without DNA. The CDR3 sequence is 15 residues long. The germline V gene has CDR1 MNHEY and CDR2 SMNVEV (reference sequence). The CDR3 reads CASRAVPTGLKGYTF.

The chain has TRBV7-9 and TRBJ2-3. This CDR3 is built from 15 residues. Germline V gene data show CDR1 as SEHNR and CDR2 as FQNEAQ (reference sequence). CDR3 in amino acids: CASSPTRFSTDTQYF.

This chain joins TRBV6-6 and TRBJ2-6. This CDR3 spans 12 amino acids. The germline CDR1 and CDR2 sequences are MNHNY and SVGAGI (reference sequence). The CDR3 here is CASTEGANVLTF.